The 2 T cell receptor beta chains listed next were all sequenced from one sample in a study of blood T cell repertoires in COVID-19. Clones were read by immunoSEQ multiplex PCR, and TCRdb kept only the in-frame ones, dropping some. The sample contains 110,000 to 150,000 clones, more than 80% of which appear only once. The sample comprised peripheral blood. The receptor source for this set is a human donor in a cohort sampled during active COVID-19.

The chain joins TRBV7-3 to TRBJ2-1; 9 nucleotides agree with TRBD2. This CDR3 has 13 residues. The V gene's germline CDR1 is SGHTA and CDR2 FQGTGA. V trimming: 2 bases; J trimming: 7 bases; junction bases outside the gene matches: 0. This CDR3 is CASSLLAGNEQFF. The CDR3 DNA sequence: TGTGCCAGCAGCTTACTAGCGGGGAATGAGCAGTTCTTC.

The chain carries TRBV5-1 and TRBJ2-1, with D possibly TRBD1 on 6 matching bases. V dropped 0 bases and J dropped 15 bases, with 22 bases sitting between them. This CDR3 has 15 amino acids. CDR1 is SGHRS, CDR2 YFSETQ, per germline. The CDR3 nucleotides read TGCGCCAGCAGCTTGGCCCCGTATCGAGGGACAATTCTGTTCTTC. It codes for CASSLAPYRGTILFF. Supplemented by reference TRBV5-1 and TRBJ2-1, the full variable domain reads KAGVTQTPRYLIKTRGQQVTLSCSPISGHRSVSWYQQTPGQGLQFLFEYFSETQRNKGNFPGRFSGRQFSNSRSEMNVSTLELGDSALYLCASSLAPYRGTILFFGPGTRLTVL.